This T cell receptor beta chain appears in the sequencing data of a study of T cells in Graves' hyperthyroidism and ophthalmopathy (dated by TCRdb to between 2019 and 2020). The study in broad terms: To identify distinguishing TCR V-J signatures, a discovery cohort of about a hundred patients was used, comprising some 45 with Graves' ophthalmopathy and under 60 with stable Graves' hyperthyroidism. After sampling, hyperthyroidism patients received methimazole starting at 30 mg daily, and ophthalmopathy patients received high-dose intravenous methylprednisolone. In addition, the study compared T-cell repertoires in thyroid tissue and in blood from five or six Graves' hyperthyroidism patients. For training and testing, the roughly 93 patients in the discovery cohort were randomly divided in a 7:3 ratio. The paper reports TCR Vbeta CDR3 sequencing of approximately 140 peripheral blood samples: approximately 41 ophthalmopathy, around 80 hyperthyroidism and around 17 progressor patients. Whether ophthalmopathy could be predicted prospectively was tested in an independent validation cohort made up of some 20 hyperthyroidism patients plus 17 patients who later progressed to ophthalmopathy. The study at large found these results: Ophthalmopathy was separated from stable hyperthyroidism by a 13 V-J signature model, with around 88% sensitivity and just over 81% specificity obtained in cross-validation and 80%/75% obtained in testing. In validation, progression to ophthalmopathy was predicted by the model with 55% to 71% sensitivity and 72% to 85% specificity, a median of about 6 months before onset. Sample size was not statistically predetermined, and investigators were not blinded to group allocation. Most expanded thyroid clonotypes (frequency above 0.001) were also detected in blood, suggesting blood repertoires may reflect thyroid immune responses.

Stable Graves' hyperthyroidism was defined as no progression to ophthalmopathy during 18 months of follow-up. Hyperthyroidism patients were newly diagnosed, had a disease duration of under 2 months, and were aged 18 to 65 years. The study excluded patients with uncontrolled infections, other autoimmune diseases, pregnancy or lactation. Clinical symptoms, serum thyroxine and TRAb, thyroid ultrasound, and orbital computed tomography formed the basis for the diagnoses. Total RNA was extracted with Trizol reagent, and quality was checked on an Agilent 2100 Bioanalyzer. The germline V gene (reference sequence) supplies CDR1 SEHNR and CDR2 FQNEAQ. V sheds 5 bases and J sheds 6 bases, leaving 10 bases between their ends. The CDR3 starts with the cysteine, ends with the phenylalanine, and has 12 residues. The kept DNA is CDR3 alone, 36 bases in frame from the first base. This clonotype was observed at least ten times. Its antigen remains undetermined. Base qualities are not provided; no much larger clone lies one nucleotide away.

The TCR beta CDR3 regions were amplified from the RNA transcripts. A first-round RT-PCR of the TCR CDR3 used the HTBI primer set with the Qiagen OneStep RT-PCR kit. A second multiplex PCR round built the libraries, followed by size selection and purification. Libraries were sequenced paired-end with 100 bp reads on an Illumina HiSeq2000. On the authors' methods: SOAPnuke was used to process the raw data, removing reads that contained adapters or uncalled bases, had a mean Phred below 15, or lacked an exact match to the constant primer or identifier. COPE v1.2.5 was used to merge the high-quality paired reads, and each unique nucleotide sequence was defined as a clonotype. Clonotypes were aligned to IMGT TRBV, TRBD and TRBJ reference segments using MiTCR v1.1. Analysis was restricted to V-J combinations with a frequency above 0.0001, which covered roughly 99% of repertoires. A TCS score was defined as the ratio between F50 (clonal expansion) and ExV (chaos), using BLOSUM62-based TCRdist between CDR3 peptides within each V-J. Welch's t-statistics and random forest reduced some 510 V-J features to around 14, which were used in a naive Bayes classifier (R e1071). TCRdb's own reprocessing of the public reads used fastp at Q25 and MiXCR and kept productive beta chains. Every entry covers one CDR3 protein and lists the most common genes and DNA from its rows. The V and J calls and clone size come from TCRdb's table, not from the authors' own analysis. Across this sample there are under 700,000 distinct CDR3 sequences, with more than 45% seen only once. About 7.8% of the sample is in the top ten clones.

This sequence was found in a woman aged 18-29 years with Graves' hyperthyroidism. Donor details come from another sample of the same person, matched by shared clones. The chain joins TRBV7-9 to TRBJ1-1; the D segment could be TRBD1, given 5 matching bases. The sequenced sample was peripheral blood or thyroid tissue (not recorded which). The bases read TGTGCCAGCAGCCAGGCACAGGCTGAAGCTTTCTTT. Translated, it reads CASSQAQAEAFF. The CDR3, completed at both ends by the reference TRBV7-9 and TRBJ1-1 genes, gives the full variable domain DTGVSQNPRHKITKRGQNVTFRCDPISEHNRLYWYRQTLGQGPEFLTYFQNEAQLEKSRLLSDRFSAERPKGSFSTLEIQRTEQGDSAMYLCASSQAQAEAFFGQGTRLTVV.